This TCR beta chain was sequenced in a study of immune evolution from preneoplasia to lung adenocarcinoma. Sequencing was performed with immunoSEQ multiplex PCR; in TCRdb, only in-frame clones are kept and a portion is missing. The sample consists of about 1,900 clones, 82% of them appearing once. The TCR was taken from a person in their fifties with lung adenocarcinoma. The specimen was FFPE invasive lung adenocarcinoma tissue.

CDR3 DNA sequence: TGCGCCAGCAGCCAAGTGGGACTAGCGGGGGGGCCGGGCACCGGGGAGCTGTTTTTT. It specifies CASSQVGLAGGPGTGELFF. The V and J genes are TRBV4-1 and TRBJ2-2; 16 nucleotides align to TRBD2. Germline trimming cut 1 base from V and 4 bases from J; bases unmatched to any gene: 6. Germline-derived CDR1 and CDR2 are MGHRA and YSYEKL. The CDR3 is 19 amino acids.